This is a list of T cell receptor beta chains from one sample in a study of radiation and T cells in renal cell carcinoma. TCRdb keeps only in-frame clones here, not all; method: immunoSEQ multiplex PCR. Altogether 70,000 to 95,000 clones are present, 82% being singletons, with the ten largest covering almost 6.5%. The sample was blood, taken from a patient whose treatment included radiotherapy and nephrectomy. Receptor source: a man in his sixties with renal cell carcinoma. The CDR3 runs from the conserved cysteine through the conserved F or W. D genes are given only for firm matches. Clone size is not always given. Where it is, it says once, few, many or a class for expanded clones.

CDR3: CASSIGGRVAKNIQYF
DNA: TGTGCCAGCAGTATAGGCGGGAGGGTAGCCAAAAACATTCAGTACTTC
V: TRBV2
D: TRBD2
J: TRBJ2-4
size: -

CDR3: CASSFPMAAFF
DNA: TGTGCCAGCAGCTTCCCAATGGCAGCTTTCTTT
V: TRBV7-7
D: -
J: TRBJ1-1
size: few

CDR3: CSVGPTSGRETQYF
DNA: TGCAGCGTTGGCCCGACTAGCGGGAGGGAGACCCAGTACTTC
V: TRBV29-1
D: TRBD2
J: TRBJ2-5
size: few

CDR3: CASSWPGQGFYEQYF
DNA: TGTGCCAGCAGCTGGCCGGGACAGGGGTTTTACGAGCAGTACTTC
V: TRBV5-4
D: TRBD1
J: TRBJ2-7
size: -

CDR3: CASSLMQGQETQYF
DNA: TGTGCCAGCAGCCTTATGCAGGGTCAAGAGACCCAGTACTTC
V: TRBV5-6
D: -
J: TRBJ2-5
size: once

CDR3: CASSSPTGGETQYF
DNA: TGTGCCAGCAGTTCCCCGACAGGAGGAGAGACCCAGTACTTC
V: TRBV6-6
D: -
J: TRBJ2-5
size: -

CDR3: CASSPWTYNEQFF
DNA: TGTGCCAGCAGCCCGTGGACTTACAATGAGCAGTTCTTC
V: TRBV7-2
D: -
J: TRBJ2-1
size: -

CDR3: CASSEDRVATQYF
DNA: TGTGCCAGCAGTGAGGACAGGGTTGCGACCCAGTACTTC
V: TRBV6-1
D: TRBD1
J: TRBJ2-5
size: -

CDR3: CASSQAGANVLTF
DNA: TGTGCCAGCAGCCAAGCCGGGGCCAACGTCCTGACTTTC
V: TRBV14
D: -
J: TRBJ2-6
size: -

CDR3: CASSVGGEIFGNEQFF
DNA: TGTGCCAGTAGTGTCGGAGGAGAGATTTTTGGCAATGAGCAGTTCTTC
V: TRBV19
D: -
J: TRBJ2-1
size: -

CDR3: CASSPGGRQQETQYF
DNA: TGTGCCAGCAGCCCCGGGGGGCGACAGCAAGAGACCCAGTACTTC
V: TRBV7-2
D: -
J: TRBJ2-5
size: -

CDR3: CASSQDSGSSGNTIYF
DNA: TGCGCCAGCAGCCAAGATTCCGGCAGCTCTGGAAACACCATATATTTT
V: TRBV4-3
D: -
J: TRBJ1-3
size: once

CDR3: CASKPGAANEKLFF
DNA: TGTGCCAGCAAGCCCGGGGCGGCTAATGAAAAACTGTTTTTT
V: TRBV6-1
D: -
J: TRBJ1-4
size: -

CDR3: CASSLEGSTYEQYF
DNA: TGTGCCAGCAGCTTAGAGGGGAGTACCTACGAGCAGTACTTC
V: TRBV11-2
D: -
J: TRBJ2-7
size: -

CDR3: CSVEPTPYNEQFF
DNA: TGCAGCGTTGAACCAACCCCCTACAATGAGCAGTTCTTC
V: TRBV29-1
D: -
J: TRBJ2-1
size: -

CDR3: CAISGGTSGRASTDEQFF
DNA: TGTGCCATCAGTGGGGGGACTAGCGGGAGGGCCAGTACGGATGAGCAGTTCTTC
V: TRBV10-3
D: TRBD2
J: TRBJ2-1
size: -

CDR3: CASSLLHGTGQAYEQYF
DNA: TGCGCCAGCAGTCTTCTTCACGGGACAGGCCAAGCCTACGAGCAGTACTTC
V: TRBV4-1
D: TRBD1
J: TRBJ2-7
size: -

CDR3: CSGGMGAGMADTQYF
DNA: TGCAGCGGCGGCATGGGTGCGGGGATGGCAGATACGCAGTATTTT
V: TRBV29-1
D: -
J: TRBJ2-3
size: once